This T cell receptor (beta chain) was retrieved from a study of T cell changes during pregnancy in multiple sclerosis. Profiled with immunoSEQ multiplex PCR; TCRdb holds only in-frame clones, not every one. The data contain under 55,000 clones, around 90% of them singletons. This CDR3 is 14 amino acids long. V gave up 4 bases and J gave up 4 bases; unmatched junction bases: 2. Germline values: CDR1 SGHRS, CDR2 YFSETQ. This chain links TRBV5-1 with TRBJ1-4, with 9 bases matching TRBD1. The clonotype comes from a female donor in good health, enrolled as a control in a pregnancy study. The sample consisted of CD4+ T cells from peripheral blood mononuclear cells, taken after pregnancy. The CDR3 nucleotides read TGCGCCAGCAGCGCGGACAGGGGTAATGAAAAACTGTTTTTT. Translating it yields CASSADRGNEKLFF.